The rows below give T cell receptor beta chains drawn from one sample of a study of blood T cell repertoires in COVID-19. The table came from immunoSEQ multiplex PCR; TCRdb's copy has only in-frame clones and leaves some out. Among fewer than 200,000 clones listed, approximately 84% were seen once. The material sequenced was PBMCs or T cells enriched from blood (not recorded which). The receptors here all came from a man between 50 and 59 years old who had recovered from COVID-19. Each CDR3 is given without its conserved first and last residue.

ASSLKGGGTEAF	12	TRBJ1-1	TRBV27
ASSPQRQGRRQY	12	TRBJ2-7	TRBV11-2
ASSPRERGPTDTQY	14	TRBJ2-3	TRBV5-1
AWSLTGNEKLF	11	TRBJ1-4	TRBV30
ASSDGQAGNQPQH	13	TRBJ1-5	TRBV2
ASSPRKGNSPLH	12	TRBJ1-6	TRBV21-1
AWSVRGSPLH	10	TRBJ1-6	TRBV30
ASSFFPRGKLGNEQF	15	TRBJ2-1	TRBV7-2
ASSKDLGALGYT	12	TRBJ1-2	TRBV19
ASSIGTGVVEKLF	13	TRBJ1-4	TRBV19
SASFRDRGLEKLF	13	TRBJ1-4	TRBV20-1
ASSFAAAPNYGYT	13	TRBJ1-2	TRBV11-2
ASSQVSGASNYGYT	14	TRBJ1-2	TRBV3-1/TRBV3-2
ASSSQGAPANEKLF	14	TRBJ1-4	TRBV5-1
ASSLAGGQAPNGYT	14	TRBJ1-2	TRBV7-6
ASSTGARTEAF	11	TRBJ1-1	TRBV28
ASSLGLSRSTEAF	13	TRBJ1-1	TRBV11-2
ASSPLEGAETQY	12	TRBJ2-5	TRBV18
ASSVGGYSNQPQH	13	TRBJ1-5	TRBV2
ASSQEQGYSNQPQH	14	TRBJ1-5	TRBV4-2
ASSVGQANEKLF	12	TRBJ1-4	TRBV7-8
ASSLAGLGLGYEQY	14	TRBJ2-7	TRBV5-8
ASSPGQGGETQY	12	TRBJ2-5	TRBV5-4
ASAGTSGGPGGY	12	TRBJ2-5	TRBV2
ASSRQAPYEQY	11	TRBJ2-7	TRBV6-5
ASSLQGFGINIQY	13	TRBJ2-4	TRBV5-5
ASSYGQGETQY	11	TRBJ2-5	TRBV6-6
ASSQDLSYGYT	11	TRBJ1-2	TRBV3-1/TRBV3-2
ASSITGISDAF	11	TRBJ1-1	TRBV9
ASSYSGGAGAF	11	TRBJ1-1	TRBV6-5
ASSDSSGTNVLT	12	TRBJ2-6	TRBV28
ASFRGMSDTEAF	12	TRBJ1-1	TRBV7-9
ASSLRDTGGHTEAF	14	TRBJ1-1	TRBV11-2
ASTDPGTVYGYT	12	TRBJ1-2	TRBV6-6
AWSLRNNQPQH	11	TRBJ1-5	TRBV30
ASSTDRYMAF	10	TRBJ1-1	TRBV5-6
ASSRQEYSNQPQH	13	TRBJ1-5	TRBV6-5
AISSRGNSNQPQH	13	TRBJ1-5	TRBV10-3
ASSSDSRGGEKLF	13	TRBJ1-4	TRBV5-1
ASSLATPDRPPYGYT	15	TRBJ1-2	TRBV5-5
ASSPEDGYT	9	TRBJ1-2	TRBV2
ASSLGTGWDQETQY	14	TRBJ2-5	TRBV5-4